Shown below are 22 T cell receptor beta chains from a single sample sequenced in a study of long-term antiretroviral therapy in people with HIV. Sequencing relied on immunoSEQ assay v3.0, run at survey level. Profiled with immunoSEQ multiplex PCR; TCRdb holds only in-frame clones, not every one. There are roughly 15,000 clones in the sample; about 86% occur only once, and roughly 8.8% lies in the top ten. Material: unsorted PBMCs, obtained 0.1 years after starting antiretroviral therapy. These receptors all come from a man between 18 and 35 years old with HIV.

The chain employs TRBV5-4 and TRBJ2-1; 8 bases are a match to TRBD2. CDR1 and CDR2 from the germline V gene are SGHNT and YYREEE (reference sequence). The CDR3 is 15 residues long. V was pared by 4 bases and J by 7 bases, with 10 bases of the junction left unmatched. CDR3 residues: CASSADLSGNNEQFF. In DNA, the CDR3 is TGTGCCAGCAGCGCTGATCTTAGCGGGAATAATGAGCAGTTCTTC.

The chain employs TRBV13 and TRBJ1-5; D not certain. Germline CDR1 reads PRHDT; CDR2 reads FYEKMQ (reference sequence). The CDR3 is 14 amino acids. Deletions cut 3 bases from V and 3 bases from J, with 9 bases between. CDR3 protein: CASSFGRANQPQHF. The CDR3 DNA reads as TGTGCCAGCAGCTTCGGCAGAGCCAATCAGCCCCAGCATTTT.

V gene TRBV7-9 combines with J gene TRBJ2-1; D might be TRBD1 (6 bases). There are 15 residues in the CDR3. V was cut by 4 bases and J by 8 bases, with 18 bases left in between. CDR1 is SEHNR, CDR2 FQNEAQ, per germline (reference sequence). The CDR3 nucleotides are TGTGCCAGCAGCTCTCCGACAGGTACGGTCGATGAGCAGTTCTTC. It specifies CASSSPTGTVDEQFF.

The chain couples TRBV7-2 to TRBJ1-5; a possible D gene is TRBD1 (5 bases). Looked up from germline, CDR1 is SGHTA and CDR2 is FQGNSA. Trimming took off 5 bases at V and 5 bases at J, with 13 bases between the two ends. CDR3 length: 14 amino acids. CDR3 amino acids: CASSTDSGDQPQHF. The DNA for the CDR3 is TGTGCCAGCAGCACCGACAGCGGAGATCAGCCCCAGCATTTT.

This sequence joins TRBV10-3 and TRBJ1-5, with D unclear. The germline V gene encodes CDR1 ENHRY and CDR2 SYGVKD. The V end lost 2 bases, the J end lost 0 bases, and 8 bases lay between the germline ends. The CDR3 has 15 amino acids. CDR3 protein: CAISEPGVSNQPQHF. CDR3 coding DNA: TGTGCCATCAGTGAGCCGGGAGTTAGCAATCAGCCCCAGCATTTT.

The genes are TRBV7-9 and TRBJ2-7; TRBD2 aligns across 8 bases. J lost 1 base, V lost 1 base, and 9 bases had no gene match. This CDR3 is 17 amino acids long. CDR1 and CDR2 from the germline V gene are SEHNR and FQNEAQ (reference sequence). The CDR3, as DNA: TGTGCCAGCAGCTTAGATGGTAGCGGGGACTTATCCTACGAGCAGTACTTC. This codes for CASSLDGSGDLSYEQYF.

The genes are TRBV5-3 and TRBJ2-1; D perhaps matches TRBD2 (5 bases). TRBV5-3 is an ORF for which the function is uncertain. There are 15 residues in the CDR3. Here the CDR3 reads CGRKREDRRNNEQFF. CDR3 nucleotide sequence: TGTGGGCGGAAACGGGAAGACCGCAGGAACAATGAGCAGTTCTTC.

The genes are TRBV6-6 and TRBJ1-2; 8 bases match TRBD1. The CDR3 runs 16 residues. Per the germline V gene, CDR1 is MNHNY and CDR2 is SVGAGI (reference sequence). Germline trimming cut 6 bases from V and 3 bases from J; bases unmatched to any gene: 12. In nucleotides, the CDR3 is TGTGCCAGCAGCCTTATGCTACAGGGGGATGACTATGGCTACACCTTC. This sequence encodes CASSLMLQGDDYGYTF.

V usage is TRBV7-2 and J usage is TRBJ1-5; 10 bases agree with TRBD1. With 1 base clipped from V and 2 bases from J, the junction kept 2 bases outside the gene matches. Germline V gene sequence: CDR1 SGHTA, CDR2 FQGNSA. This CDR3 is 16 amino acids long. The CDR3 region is CASSLVGTGGNQPQHF. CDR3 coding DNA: TGTGCCAGCAGCTTAGTGGGGACAGGGGGCAATCAGCCCCAGCATTTT.

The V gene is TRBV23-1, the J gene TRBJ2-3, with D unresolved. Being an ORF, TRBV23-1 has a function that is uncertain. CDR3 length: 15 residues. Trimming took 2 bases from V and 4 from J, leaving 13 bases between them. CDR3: CASSQGLSLADTQYF. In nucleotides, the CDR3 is TGCGCCAGCAGTCAAGGTCTTAGTTTAGCAGATACGCAGTATTTT.

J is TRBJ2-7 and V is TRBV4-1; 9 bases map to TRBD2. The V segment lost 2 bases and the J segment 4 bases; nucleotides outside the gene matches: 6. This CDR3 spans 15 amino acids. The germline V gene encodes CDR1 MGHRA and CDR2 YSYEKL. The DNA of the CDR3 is TGCGCCAGCAGCCAATTTATTACTAGCGGGTACGAGCAGTACTTC. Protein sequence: CASSQFITSGYEQYF.

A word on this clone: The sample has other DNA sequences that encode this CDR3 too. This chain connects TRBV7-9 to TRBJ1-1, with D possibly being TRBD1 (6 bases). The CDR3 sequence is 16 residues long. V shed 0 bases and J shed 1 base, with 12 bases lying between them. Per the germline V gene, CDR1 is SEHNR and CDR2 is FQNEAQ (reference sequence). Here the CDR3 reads CASSLATGWKNTEAFF. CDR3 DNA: TGTGCCAGCAGCTTAGCTACAGGGTGGAAGAACACTGAAGCTTTCTTT.

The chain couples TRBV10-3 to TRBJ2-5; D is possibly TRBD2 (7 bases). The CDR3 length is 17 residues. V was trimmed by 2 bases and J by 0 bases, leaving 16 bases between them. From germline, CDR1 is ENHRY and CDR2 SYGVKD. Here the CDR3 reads CAISEGGAGDNQETQYF. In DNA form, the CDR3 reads TGTGCCATCAGTGAGGGGGGGGCGGGTGACAACCAAGAGACCCAGTACTTC.

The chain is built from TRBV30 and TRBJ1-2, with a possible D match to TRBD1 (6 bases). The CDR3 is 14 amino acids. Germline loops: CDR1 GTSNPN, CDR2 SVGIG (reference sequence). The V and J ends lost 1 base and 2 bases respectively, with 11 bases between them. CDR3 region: CAWSAFRGNYGYTF. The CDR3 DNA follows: TGTGCCTGGAGTGCTTTCAGGGGCAACTATGGCTACACCTTC.

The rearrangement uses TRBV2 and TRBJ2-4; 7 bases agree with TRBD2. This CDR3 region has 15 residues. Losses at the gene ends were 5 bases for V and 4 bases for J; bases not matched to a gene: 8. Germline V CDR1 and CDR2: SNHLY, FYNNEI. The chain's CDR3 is CASSSQGLGKNIQYF. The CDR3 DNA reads TGTGCCAGCAGTAGTCAAGGACTAGGGAAAAACATTCAGTACTTC.

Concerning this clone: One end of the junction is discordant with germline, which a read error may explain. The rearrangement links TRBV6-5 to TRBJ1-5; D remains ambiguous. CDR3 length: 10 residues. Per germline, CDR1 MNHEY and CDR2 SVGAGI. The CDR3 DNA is TGCCCCCCGAGAGATCAGCCCCAGCATTTT. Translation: CPPRDQPQHF.

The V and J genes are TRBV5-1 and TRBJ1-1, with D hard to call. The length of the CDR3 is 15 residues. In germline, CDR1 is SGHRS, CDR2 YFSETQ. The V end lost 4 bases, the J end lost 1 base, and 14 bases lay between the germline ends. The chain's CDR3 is CASSERTLPNTEAFF. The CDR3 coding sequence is TGCGCCAGCAGCGAGAGAACCCTTCCGAACACTGAAGCTTTCTTT.

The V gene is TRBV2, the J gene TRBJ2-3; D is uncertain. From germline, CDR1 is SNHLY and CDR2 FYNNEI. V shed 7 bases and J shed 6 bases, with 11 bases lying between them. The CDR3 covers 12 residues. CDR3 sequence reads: CASISPTDTQYF. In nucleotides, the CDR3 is TGTGCCAGCATTTCCCCCACGGATACGCAGTATTTT.

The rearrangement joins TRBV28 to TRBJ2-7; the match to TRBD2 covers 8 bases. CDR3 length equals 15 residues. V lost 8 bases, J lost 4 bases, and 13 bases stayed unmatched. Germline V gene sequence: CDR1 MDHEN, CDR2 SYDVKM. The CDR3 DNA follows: TGTGCCAGCTTCCCGGGGGGGGGCCCCCCTTACGAGCAGTACTTC. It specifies CASFPGGGPPYEQYF.

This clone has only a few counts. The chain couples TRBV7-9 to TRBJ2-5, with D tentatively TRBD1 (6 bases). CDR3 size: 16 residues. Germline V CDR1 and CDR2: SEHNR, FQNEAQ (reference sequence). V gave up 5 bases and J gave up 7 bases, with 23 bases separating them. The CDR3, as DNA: TGTGCCAGCAGCCCGATCCTCGACGCAGGGGTTAGGACCCAGTACTTC. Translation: CASSPILDAGVRTQYF.

Written as DNA, the CDR3 is TGCAGCGTTTATAAAACCCTTAGCGGGATAACGCAGTATTTT. The encoded protein is CSVYKTLSGITQYF. The chain employs TRBV29-1 and TRBJ2-3, with 8 bases that match TRBD2. CDR3 length: 14 amino acids. V gave up 5 bases and J gave up 9 bases; unmatched junction bases: 13. Germline CDR1 is SQVTM and CDR2 is ANQGSEA.

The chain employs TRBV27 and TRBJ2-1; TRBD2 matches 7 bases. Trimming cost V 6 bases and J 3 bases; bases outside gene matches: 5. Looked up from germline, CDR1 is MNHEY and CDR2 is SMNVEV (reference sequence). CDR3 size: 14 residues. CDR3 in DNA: TGTGCCAGCAGGGCCCGGGACTACTACAATGAGCAGTTCTTC. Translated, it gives CASRARDYYNEQFF.